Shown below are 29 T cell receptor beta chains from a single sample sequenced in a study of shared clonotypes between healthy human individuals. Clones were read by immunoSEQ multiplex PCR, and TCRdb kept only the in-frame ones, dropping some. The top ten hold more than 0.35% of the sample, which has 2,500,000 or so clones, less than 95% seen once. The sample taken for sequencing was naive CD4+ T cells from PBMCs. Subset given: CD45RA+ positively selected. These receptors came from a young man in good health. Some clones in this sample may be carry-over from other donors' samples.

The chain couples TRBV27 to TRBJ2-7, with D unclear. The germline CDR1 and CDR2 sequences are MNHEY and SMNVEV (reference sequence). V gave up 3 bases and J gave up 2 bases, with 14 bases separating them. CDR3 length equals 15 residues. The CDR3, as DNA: TGTGCCAGCAGTTTCCGGATCGGCCAGACCTACGAGCAGTACTTC. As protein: CASSFRIGQTYEQYF.

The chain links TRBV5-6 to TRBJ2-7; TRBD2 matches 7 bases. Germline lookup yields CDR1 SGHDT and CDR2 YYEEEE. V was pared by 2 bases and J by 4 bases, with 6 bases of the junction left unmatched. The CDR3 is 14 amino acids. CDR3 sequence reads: CASSFAGAGYEQYF. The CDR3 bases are TGTGCCAGCAGCTTCGCGGGAGCCGGGTACGAGCAGTACTTC.

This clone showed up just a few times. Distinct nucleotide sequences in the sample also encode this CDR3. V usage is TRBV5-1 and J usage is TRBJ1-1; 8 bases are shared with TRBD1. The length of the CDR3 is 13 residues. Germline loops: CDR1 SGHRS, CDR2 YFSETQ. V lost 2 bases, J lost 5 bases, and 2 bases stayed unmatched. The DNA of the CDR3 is TGCGCCAGCAGCTTTACAGGGGGTACTGAAGCTTTCTTT. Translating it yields CASSFTGGTEAFF.

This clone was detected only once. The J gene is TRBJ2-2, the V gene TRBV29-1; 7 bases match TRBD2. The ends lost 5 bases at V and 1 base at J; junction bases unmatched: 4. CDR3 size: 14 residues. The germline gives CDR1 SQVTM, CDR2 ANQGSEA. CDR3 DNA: TGCAGCGTTTTTGGCGGGAGGAACACCGGGGAGCTGTTTTTT. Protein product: CSVFGGRNTGELFF.

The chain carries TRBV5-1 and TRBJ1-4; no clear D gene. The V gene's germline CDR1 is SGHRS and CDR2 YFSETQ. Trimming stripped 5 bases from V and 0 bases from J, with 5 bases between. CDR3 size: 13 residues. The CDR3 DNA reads TGCGCCAGCAGATCCGCAACTAATGAAAAACTGTTTTTT. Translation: CASRSATNEKLFF.

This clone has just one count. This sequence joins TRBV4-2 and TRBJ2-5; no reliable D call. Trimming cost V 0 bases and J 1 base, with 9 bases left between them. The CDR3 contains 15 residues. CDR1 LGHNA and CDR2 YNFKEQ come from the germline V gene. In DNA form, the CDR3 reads TGTGCCAGCAGCCAAGATTTCCGGGCCCAAGAGACCCAGTACTTC. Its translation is CASSQDFRAQETQYF.

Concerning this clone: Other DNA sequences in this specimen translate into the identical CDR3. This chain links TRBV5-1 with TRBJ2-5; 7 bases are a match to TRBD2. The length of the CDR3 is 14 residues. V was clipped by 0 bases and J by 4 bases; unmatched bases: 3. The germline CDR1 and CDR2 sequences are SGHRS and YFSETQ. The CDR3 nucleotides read TGCGCCAGCAGCTTGGAAGCGGGGCGAGAGACCCAGTACTTC. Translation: CASSLEAGRETQYF.

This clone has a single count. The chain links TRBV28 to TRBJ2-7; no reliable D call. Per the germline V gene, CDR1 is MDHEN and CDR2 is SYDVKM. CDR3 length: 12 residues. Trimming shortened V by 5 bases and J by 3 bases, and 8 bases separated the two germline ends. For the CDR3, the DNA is TGTGCCAGCAGTACAAGGGTCTACGAGCAGTACTTC. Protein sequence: CASSTRVYEQYF.

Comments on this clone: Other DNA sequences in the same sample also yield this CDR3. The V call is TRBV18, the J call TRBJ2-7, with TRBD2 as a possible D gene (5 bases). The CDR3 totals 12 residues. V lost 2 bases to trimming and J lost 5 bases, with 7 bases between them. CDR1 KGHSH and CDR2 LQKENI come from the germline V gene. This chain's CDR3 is CASSPGRDEQYF. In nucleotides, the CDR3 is TGTGCCAGCTCACCAGGGCGGGACGAGCAGTACTTC.

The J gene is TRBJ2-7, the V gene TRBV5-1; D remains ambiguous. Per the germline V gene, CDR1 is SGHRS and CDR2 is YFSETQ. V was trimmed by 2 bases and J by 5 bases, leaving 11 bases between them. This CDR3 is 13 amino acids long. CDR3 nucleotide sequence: TGCGCCAGCAGCTTAGGCCAAATCAACGAGCAGTACTTC. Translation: CASSLGQINEQYF.

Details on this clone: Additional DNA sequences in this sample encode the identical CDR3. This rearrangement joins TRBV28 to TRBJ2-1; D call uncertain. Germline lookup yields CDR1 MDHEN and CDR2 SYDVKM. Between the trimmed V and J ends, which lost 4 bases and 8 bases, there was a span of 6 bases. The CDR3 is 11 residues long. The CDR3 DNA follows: TGTGCCAGCAGTTCCCGATATGAGCAGTTCTTC. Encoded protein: CASSSRYEQFF. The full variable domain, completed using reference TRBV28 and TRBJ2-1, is DVKVTQSSRYLVKRTGEKVFLECVQDMDHENMFWYRQDPGLGLRLIYFSYDVKMKEKGDIPEGYSVSREKKERFSLILESASTNQTSMYLCASSSRYEQFFGPGTRLTVL.

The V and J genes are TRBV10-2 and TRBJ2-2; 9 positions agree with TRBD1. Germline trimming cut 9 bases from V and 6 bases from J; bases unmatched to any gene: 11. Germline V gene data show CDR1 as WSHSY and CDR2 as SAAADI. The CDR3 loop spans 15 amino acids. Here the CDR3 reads CASKRWTGDSGELFF. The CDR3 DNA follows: TGCGCCAGTAAACGTTGGACAGGGGATTCCGGGGAGCTGTTTTTT.

The CDR3 loop reads CASRLHPTEDYGYTF. CDR3 in DNA: TGTGCCAGCAGGTTACACCCGACCGAGGACTATGGCTACACCTTC. The chain is built from TRBV27 and TRBJ1-2; no clear D. Between the trimmed V and J ends, which lost 6 bases and 3 bases, there was a span of 17 bases. Germline CDR1 MNHEY, CDR2 SMNVEV (reference sequence). The CDR3 length is 15 residues.

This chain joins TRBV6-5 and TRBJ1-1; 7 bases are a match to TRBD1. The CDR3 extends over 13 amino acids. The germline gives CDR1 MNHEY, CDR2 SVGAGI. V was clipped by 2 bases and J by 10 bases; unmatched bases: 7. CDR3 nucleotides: TGTGCCAGCAGTTACGAAGGGGGCTTATTAGCTTTCTTT. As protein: CASSYEGGLLAFF.

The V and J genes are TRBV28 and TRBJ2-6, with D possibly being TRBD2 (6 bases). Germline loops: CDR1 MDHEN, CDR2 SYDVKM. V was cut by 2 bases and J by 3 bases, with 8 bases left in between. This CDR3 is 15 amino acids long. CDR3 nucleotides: TGTGCCAGCAGTTTAGGGGGAGGTGGGGCCAACGTCCTGACTTTC. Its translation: CASSLGGGGANVLTF.

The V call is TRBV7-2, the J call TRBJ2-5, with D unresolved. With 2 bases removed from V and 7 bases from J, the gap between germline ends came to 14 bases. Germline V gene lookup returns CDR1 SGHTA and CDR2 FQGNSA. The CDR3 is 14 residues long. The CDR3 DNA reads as TGTGCCAGCAGCTTATGGCTCCAAGATCGGACCCAGTACTTC. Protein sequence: CASSLWLQDRTQYF.

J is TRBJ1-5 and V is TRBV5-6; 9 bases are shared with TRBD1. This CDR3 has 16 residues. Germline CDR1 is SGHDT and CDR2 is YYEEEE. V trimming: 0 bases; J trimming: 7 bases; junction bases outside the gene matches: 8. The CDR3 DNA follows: TGTGCCAGCAGCTTGGCGGACAGGGGTATGGGGCAGCCCCAGCATTTT. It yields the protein CASSLADRGMGQPQHF.

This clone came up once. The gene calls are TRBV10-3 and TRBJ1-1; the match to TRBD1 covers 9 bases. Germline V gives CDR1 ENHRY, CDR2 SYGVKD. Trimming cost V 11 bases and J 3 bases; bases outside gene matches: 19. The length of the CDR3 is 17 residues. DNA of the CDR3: TGTGCCCTCCCCATCCCTCCGGGACAGGGAAAAGACACTGAAGCTTTCTTT. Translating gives CALPIPPGQGKDTEAFF.

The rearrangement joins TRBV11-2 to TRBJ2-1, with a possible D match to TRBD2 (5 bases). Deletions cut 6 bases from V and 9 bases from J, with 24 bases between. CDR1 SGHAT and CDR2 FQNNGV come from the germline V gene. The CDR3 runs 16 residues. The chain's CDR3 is CASRLTRGSSMGEQFF. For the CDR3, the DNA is TGTGCCAGCAGGTTGACTCGGGGTAGCTCGATGGGTGAGCAGTTCTTC. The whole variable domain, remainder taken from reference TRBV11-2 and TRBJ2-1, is EAGVAQSPRYKIIEKRQSVAFWCNPISGHATLYWYQQILGQGPKLLIQFQNNGVVDDSQLPKDRFSAERLKGVDSTLKIQPAKLEDSAVYLCASRLTRGSSMGEQFFGPGTRLTVL.

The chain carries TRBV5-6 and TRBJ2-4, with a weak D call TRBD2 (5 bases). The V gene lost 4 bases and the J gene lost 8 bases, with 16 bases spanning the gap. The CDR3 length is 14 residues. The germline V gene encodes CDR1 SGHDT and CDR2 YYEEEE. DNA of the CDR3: TGTGCCAGCAGCCGAAGCGGCGAGGGTGACATTCAGTACTTC. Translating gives CASSRSGEGDIQYF.

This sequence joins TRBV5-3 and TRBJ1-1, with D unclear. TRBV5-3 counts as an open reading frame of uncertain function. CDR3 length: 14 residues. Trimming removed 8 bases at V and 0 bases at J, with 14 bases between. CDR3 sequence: CASSDRRLNTEAFF. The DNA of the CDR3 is TGTGCCAGCAGTGATCGACGGTTGAACACTGAAGCTTTCTTT.

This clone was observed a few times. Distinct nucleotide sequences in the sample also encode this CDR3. The DNA of the CDR3 is TGTGCCAGCAGCGTAGGAGGGTCCTATGGCTACACCTTC. As protein: CASSVGGSYGYTF. The V call is TRBV9, the J call TRBJ1-2; no reliable D call. This CDR3 has 13 amino acids. Germline V gene lookup returns CDR1 SGDLS and CDR2 YYNGEE. The ends were cut back, 0 bases at V and 4 bases at J, with 7 bases in the middle.

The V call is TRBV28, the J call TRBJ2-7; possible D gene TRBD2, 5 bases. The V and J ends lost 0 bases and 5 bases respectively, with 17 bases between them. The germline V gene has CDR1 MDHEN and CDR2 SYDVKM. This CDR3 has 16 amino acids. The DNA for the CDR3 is TGTGCCAGCAGTTTATGGTTTCGCTCCCGGGGTCACGAGCAGTACTTC. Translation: CASSLWFRSRGHEQYF.

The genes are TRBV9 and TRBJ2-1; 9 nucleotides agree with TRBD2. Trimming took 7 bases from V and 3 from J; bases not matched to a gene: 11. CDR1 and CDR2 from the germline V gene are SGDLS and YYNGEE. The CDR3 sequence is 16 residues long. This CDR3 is CASVNAGTSLYNEQFF. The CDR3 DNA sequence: TGTGCCAGCGTCAACGCGGGGACTAGCCTCTACAATGAGCAGTTCTTC. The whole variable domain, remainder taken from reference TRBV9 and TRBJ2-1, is DSGVTQTPKHLITATGQRVTLRCSPRSGDLSVYWYQQSLDQGLQFLIQYYNGEERAKGNILERFSAQQFPDLHSELNLSSLELGDSALYFCASVNAGTSLYNEQFFGPGTRLTVL.

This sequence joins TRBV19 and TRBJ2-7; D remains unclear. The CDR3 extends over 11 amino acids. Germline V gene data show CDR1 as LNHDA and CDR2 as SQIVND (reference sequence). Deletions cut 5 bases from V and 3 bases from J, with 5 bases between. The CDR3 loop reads CASSLLYEQYF. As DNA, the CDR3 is TGTGCCAGTAGTCTACTCTACGAGCAGTACTTC.

Here the CDR3 DNA reads TGTGCCAGCAGTTCCGGCAGGCCCATTGGTACAGATACGCAGTATTTT. Encoded protein: CASSSGRPIGTDTQYF. The rearrangement links TRBV6-5 to TRBJ2-3; D call uncertain. Trimming took off 4 bases at V and 3 bases at J, with 17 bases between the two ends. CDR3 length: 16 residues. CDR1 and CDR2 from the germline V gene are MNHEY and SVGAGI.

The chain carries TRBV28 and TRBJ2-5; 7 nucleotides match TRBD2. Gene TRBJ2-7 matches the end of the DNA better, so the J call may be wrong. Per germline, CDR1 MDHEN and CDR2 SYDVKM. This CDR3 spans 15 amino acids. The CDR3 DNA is TGTGCCAGCAGTTTGGGCGGGAGTTTTTCCTACGAGCAGTACTTC. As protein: CASSLGGSFSYEQYF.

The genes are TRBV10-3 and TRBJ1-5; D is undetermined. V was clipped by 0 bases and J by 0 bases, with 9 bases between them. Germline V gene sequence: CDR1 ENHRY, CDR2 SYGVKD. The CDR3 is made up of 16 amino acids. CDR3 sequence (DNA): TGTGCCATCAGTGAGTCCCGGAGCAATAGCAATCAGCCCCAGCATTTT. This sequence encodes CAISESRSNSNQPQHF.

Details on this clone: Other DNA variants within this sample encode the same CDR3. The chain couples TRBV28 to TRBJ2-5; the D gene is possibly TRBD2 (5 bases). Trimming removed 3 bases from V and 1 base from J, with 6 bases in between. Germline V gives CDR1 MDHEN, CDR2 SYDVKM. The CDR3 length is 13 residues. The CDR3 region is CASSLGSQETQYF. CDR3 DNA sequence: TGTGCCAGCAGTTTGGGGAGCCAAGAGACCCAGTACTTC.